This T cell receptor beta chain was obtained from a study of T cell changes during pregnancy in multiple sclerosis (dated by TCRdb to about 2019). Study-wide context: In women with multiple sclerosis, the researchers looked at how the T cell repertoire shifted as pregnancy progressed.

Points on this clone: It lacks a known antigen. No much larger clone is present one base from it, and per-base qualities are unavailable.

CDR1 and CDR2 are drawn from the germline V gene: SQVTM, ANQGSEA. V lost 0 bases and J lost 8 bases; the stretch between them is 16 bases long. From the cysteine through the phenylalanine, the CDR3 covers 14 amino acids. The kept DNA is CDR3 alone, 42 bases in frame from the first base. Library preparation employed the immunoSEQ multiplex PCR assay. What TCRdb holds here is the immuneACCESS table cut down to in-frame rearrangements. Part of the clones is not present; checked against another copy, under half of the missing clones reflect an unresolved V gene, and the others are unexplained. For this sample there are approximately 59,000 clones; 90% to 95% appear just once. The ten largest clones represent roughly 1.5% of the sample.

This chain joins TRBV29-1 to TRBJ1-2; a tentative D call is TRBD1 (6 bases match). The TCR originated in a female donor in good health, enrolled as a control in a pregnancy study. Sequenced here: peripheral blood, sampled in the third trimester of pregnancy. CDR3 region: CSVEDPGGARGYTF. The DNA sequence is TGCAGCGTTGAAGACCCGGGGGGCGCGAGGGGCTACACCTTC.